The 6 T cell receptor beta chains below were found in one sample sequenced in a study of cytomegalovirus exposure and HLA in healthy donors. The PCR employed 60 Vbeta primers together with 13 Jbeta primers. Only in-frame clones appear in the TCRdb table, and some are missing; sequencing was by immunoSEQ multiplex PCR. The sample includes under 200,000 clones, approximately 80% of them seen just once. The specimen sequenced was PBMCs. The receptors derive from a woman aged 25 to 45 in good health and CMV-seropositive.

This sequence joins TRBV5-6 and TRBJ1-2; tentatively, D is TRBD1 (5 bases). The germline CDR1 and CDR2 sequences are SGHDT and YYEEEE. Trimming removed 6 bases from V and 5 bases from J, with 11 bases in between. This CDR3 region has 12 residues. CDR3 sequence (DNA): TGTGCCAGCACAGGGAATACATATGGCTACACCTTC. It yields the protein CASTGNTYGYTF.

The V and J genes are TRBV6-1 and TRBJ2-5; TRBD1 matches 9 bases. Per the germline V gene, CDR1 is MNHNS and CDR2 is SASEGT. V lost 8 bases and J lost 5; bases outside the gene matches: 6. CDR3 length: 13 residues. CDR3 in DNA: TGTGCCAGCCTAGGACAGGGGATGGAGACCCAGTACTTC. Its protein is CASLGQGMETQYF.

The J gene is TRBJ2-1, the V gene TRBV9; 8 bases map to TRBD2. After removal of 2 bases from V and 7 bases from J, the junction contained 2 bases not matched to a gene. Germline V CDR1 and CDR2: SGDLS, YYNGEE. CDR3 length: 13 amino acids. For the CDR3, the DNA is TGTGCCAGCAGCGTCGGGACTAGAAATGAGCAGTTCTTC. Translating gives CASSVGTRNEQFF.

V gene TRBV7-9 combines with J gene TRBJ2-7; 9 nucleotides agree with TRBD1. After removal of 5 bases from V and 5 bases from J, the junction contained 7 bases not matched to a gene. CDR1 is SEHNR, CDR2 FQNEAQ, per germline (reference sequence). CDR3 length: 14 residues. The CDR3 nucleotides are TGTGCCAGCAGCCACCGGGACAGGGTACACGAGCAGTACTTC. Translation gives CASSHRDRVHEQYF.

J is TRBJ1-1 and V is TRBV5-1, with D unclear. The germline gives CDR1 SGHRS, CDR2 YFSETQ. CDR3 length: 15 residues. Trimming took off 4 bases at V and 3 bases at J, with 16 bases between the two ends. CDR3 region: CASSPQTGVDTEAFF. In DNA form, the CDR3 reads TGCGCCAGCAGCCCCCAGACGGGTGTTGACACTGAAGCTTTCTTT.

This clone was recorded a few times. CDR3 in amino acids: CASRTGDYGYTF. As DNA, the CDR3 is TGTGCCAGCAGGACAGGGGACTATGGCTACACCTTC. V is TRBV6-5 and J is TRBJ1-2; TRBD1 agrees at 8 bases. The germline V gene has CDR1 MNHEY and CDR2 SVGAGI. V lost 6 bases and J lost 3; bases outside the gene matches: 0. The CDR3 has 12 amino acids.